This TCR beta chain is from a study of blood T cell repertoires in COVID-19. Study-level background: The analysed material was cDNA or gDNA that came from T cells, B-cell-depleted T cells, or PBMCs.

Germline values: CDR1 GTSNPN, CDR2 SVGIG (reference sequence). This CDR3 comprises 12 residues. V lost 2 bases to trimming and J lost 8 bases, with 12 bases between them. Sequenced by immunoSEQ multiplex PCR; TCRdb stores in-frame clones only, minus some. The repertoire includes 25,000 to 35,000 clones, approximately 80% of them detected once, and approximately 40% sits in the top ten. The sample was peripheral blood. This clonotype was sampled from a man older than 75 with acute or convalescent COVID-19. The chain couples TRBV30 to TRBJ1-2; possible D gene TRBD1, 5 bases. The CDR3 nucleotides are TGTGCCTGGAGTTCCGACAGTAGCGGCTACACCTTC. It specifies CAWSSDSSGYTF.